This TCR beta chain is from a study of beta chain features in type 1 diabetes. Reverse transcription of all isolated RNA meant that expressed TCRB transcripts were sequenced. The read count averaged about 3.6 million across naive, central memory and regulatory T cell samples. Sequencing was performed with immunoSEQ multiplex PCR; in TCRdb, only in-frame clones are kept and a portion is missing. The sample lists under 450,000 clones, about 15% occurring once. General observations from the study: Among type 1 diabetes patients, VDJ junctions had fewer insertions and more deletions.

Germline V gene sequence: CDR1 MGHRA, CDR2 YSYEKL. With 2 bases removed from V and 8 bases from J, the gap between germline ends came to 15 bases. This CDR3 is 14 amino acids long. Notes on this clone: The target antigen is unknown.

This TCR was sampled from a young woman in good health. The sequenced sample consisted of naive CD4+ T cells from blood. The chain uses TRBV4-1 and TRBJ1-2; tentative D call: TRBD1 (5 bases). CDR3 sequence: CASSQPVRGKGYTF. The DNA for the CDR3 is TGCGCCAGCAGCCAACCCGTAAGGGGTAAGGGCTACACCTTC.